The rows below give T cell receptor beta chains drawn from one sample of a study of blood T cell repertoires in COVID-19. The assay was immunoSEQ multiplex PCR, and TCRdb's table has in-frame clones only and misses some. Of some 330,000 clones in the sample, roughly 90% were seen once. The sequenced sample consisted of peripheral blood. These receptors all stem from a woman in her 50s with active or convalescent COVID-19. Each CDR3 is given with its conserved first and last residue. Each record gives: V gene, CDR3 length, CDR3 protein.

>TRBV19|15
CASSITRGRTGELFF
>TRBV27|13
CASSLREGQPQHF
>TRBV7-9|15
CASSPGISMSYGYTF
>TRBV6-2/TRBV6-3|18
CASSLVRAGGEDTDTQYF
>TRBV7-3|16
CASSLTTSGGADTQYF
>TRBV28|16
CASSLLRGLGNQPQHF
>TRBV24-1|15
CATSIGTISYNEQFF
>TRBV4-1|16
CASSHQSRGSATEAFF
>TRBV25-1|14
CASSEYREYQPQHF
>TRBV9|16
CASSLPGTSGSNEQFF
>TRBV11-2|13
CASSLPVNTEAFF
>TRBV9|15
CASSVGLAGTYEQYF
>TRBV15|15
CATSRDRLGTGEAFF
>TRBV3-1/TRBV3-2|13
CASSRLAAGELFF
>TRBV7-6|15
CASSLLAEPYNEQFF
>TRBV6-6|14
CASRQTDGPYEQYF
>TRBV13|13
CASSSGRGDEAFF
>TRBV28|16
CASSPLGGAMNTEAFF
>TRBV27|13
CASSWDRVSPLHF
>TRBV11-2|13
CASSLLEGAVQFF
>TRBV28|16
CASQHRGRPMNTEAFF
>TRBV5-4|15
CASSLMTGMENEQFF
>TRBV23-1|15
CASSLRGLGNSPLHF
>TRBV18|16
CASSHSAGTGAYEQYF
>TRBV2|15
CASTRLPSGQNEQFF
>TRBV6-2/TRBV6-3|14
CASSYAGTGVEQYF
>TRBV7-3|16
CASSRAGTGVSDTQYF
>TRBV6-5|15
CASSRDTPRTDTQYF
>TRBV15|14
CATSPYGGGTEAFF
>TRBV5-4|15
CASTQETGGGEKLFF
>TRBV18|15
CASSPAGGLNTEAFF
>TRBV19|16
CASSRTGRIANTEAFF